This TCR beta chain was recovered during a study of shared clonotypes between healthy human individuals. The study, taken as a whole, reports: Naive subsets tended to show greater estimated richness than memory subsets.

V shed 3 bases and J shed 9 bases, with 12 bases lying between them. The V gene's germline CDR1 is SNHLY and CDR2 FYNNEI. This CDR3 region has 13 residues. Every subset had its genomic DNA shared out evenly among several immunoSEQ plates. The table came from immunoSEQ multiplex PCR; TCRdb's copy has only in-frame clones and leaves some out. This sample carries about 2.3 million clones, approximately 95% of them seen once, and the ten largest clones take under 0.45%. This clone was found once. Its target is not known. All the donors were Caucasian adults who lived in Nashville, Tennessee. A split of CD4+ cells into CD45RA+ naive and CD45RA-negative memory subsets was performed.

The sequenced sample consisted of naive CD4+ T cells from PBMCs. Noted subset: CD45RA+ positively selected. This chain connects TRBV2 to TRBJ2-1; unclear D gene. The receptor was derived from a man between 18 and 35 years old in good health. Some clones in this sample may be carry-over from other donors' samples. This CDR3 reads CASSDGARGEQFF. CDR3 sequence (DNA): TGTGCCAGCAGTGATGGTGCCCGCGGTGAGCAGTTCTTC.